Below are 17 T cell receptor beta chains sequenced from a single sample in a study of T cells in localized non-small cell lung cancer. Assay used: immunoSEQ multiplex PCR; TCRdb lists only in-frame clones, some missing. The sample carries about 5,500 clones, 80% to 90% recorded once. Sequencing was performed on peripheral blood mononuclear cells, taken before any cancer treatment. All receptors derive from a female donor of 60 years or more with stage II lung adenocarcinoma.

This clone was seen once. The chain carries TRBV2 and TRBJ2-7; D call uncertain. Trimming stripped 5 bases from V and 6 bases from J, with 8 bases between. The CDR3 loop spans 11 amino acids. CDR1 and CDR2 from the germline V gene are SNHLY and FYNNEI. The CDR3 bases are TGTGCCAGCAGTCCGGCCAGCGAGCAGTACTTC. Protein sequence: CASSPASEQYF.

Written as DNA, the CDR3 is TGTGCCAGCAGCTTAGGATCCAATGAAAAACTGTTTTTT. Translating it yields CASSLGSNEKLFF. The chain has TRBV11-3 and TRBJ1-4; D not resolved. Germline V CDR1 and CDR2: SGHNT, YENEEA. The V end was cut by 1 base, the J end by 5 bases, with 5 bases between. CDR3 length: 13 amino acids. Using reference TRBV11-3 and TRBJ1-4 for the parts outside the CDR3, the full variable domain is EAGVVQSPRYKIIEKKQPVAFWCNPISGHNTLYWYLQNLGQGPELLIRYENEEAVDDSQLPKDRFSAERLKGVDSTLKIQPAELGDSAVYLCASSLGSNEKLFFGSGTQLSVL.

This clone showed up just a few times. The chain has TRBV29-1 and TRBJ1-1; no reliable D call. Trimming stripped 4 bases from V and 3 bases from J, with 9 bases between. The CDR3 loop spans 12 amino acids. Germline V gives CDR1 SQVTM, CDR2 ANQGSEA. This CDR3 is CSVGEGDTEAFF. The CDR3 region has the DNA TGCAGCGTTGGAGAAGGCGACACTGAAGCTTTCTTT.

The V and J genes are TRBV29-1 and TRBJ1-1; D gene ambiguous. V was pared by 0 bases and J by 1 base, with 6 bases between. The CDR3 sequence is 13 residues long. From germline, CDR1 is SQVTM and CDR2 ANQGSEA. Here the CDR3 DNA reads TGCAGCGTTGAAGATCGGACGAACACTGAAGCTTTCTTT. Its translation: CSVEDRTNTEAFF.

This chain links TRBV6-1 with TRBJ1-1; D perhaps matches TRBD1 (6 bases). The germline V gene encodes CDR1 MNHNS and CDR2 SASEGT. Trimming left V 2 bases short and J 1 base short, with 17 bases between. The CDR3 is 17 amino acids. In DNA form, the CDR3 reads TGTGCCAGCAGTGAACTACAGGGTTATTTAGGGAACACTGAAGCTTTCTTT. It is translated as CASSELQGYLGNTEAFF.

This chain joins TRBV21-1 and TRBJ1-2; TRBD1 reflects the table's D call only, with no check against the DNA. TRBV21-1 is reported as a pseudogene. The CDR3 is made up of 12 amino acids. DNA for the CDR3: TGTGCCAGCAGCTACAGACCCGGTGGCTACACCTTC. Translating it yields CASSYRPGGYTF.

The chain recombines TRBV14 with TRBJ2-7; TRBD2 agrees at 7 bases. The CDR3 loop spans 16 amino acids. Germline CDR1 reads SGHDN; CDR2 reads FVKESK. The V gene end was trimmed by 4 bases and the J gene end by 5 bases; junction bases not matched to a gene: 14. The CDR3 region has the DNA TGTGCCAGCAGCCCCCCCTGGGGGGGGTCTTACCACGAGCAGTACTTC. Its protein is CASSPPWGGSYHEQYF.

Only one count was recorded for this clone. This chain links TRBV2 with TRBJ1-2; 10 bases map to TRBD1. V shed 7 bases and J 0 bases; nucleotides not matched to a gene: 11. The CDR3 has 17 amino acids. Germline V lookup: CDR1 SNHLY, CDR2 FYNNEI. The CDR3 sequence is CASTRDRGLLTNYGYTF. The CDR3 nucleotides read TGTGCCAGCACCCGGGACAGGGGACTACTTACTAACTATGGCTACACCTTC.

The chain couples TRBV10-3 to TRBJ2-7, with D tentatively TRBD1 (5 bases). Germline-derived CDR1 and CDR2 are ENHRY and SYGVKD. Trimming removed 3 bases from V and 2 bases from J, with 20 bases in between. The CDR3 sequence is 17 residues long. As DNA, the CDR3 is TGTGCCATCAGTGATGATCAATTAGACAGAAGCCCCTACGAGCAGTACTTC. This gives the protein CAISDDQLDRSPYEQYF.

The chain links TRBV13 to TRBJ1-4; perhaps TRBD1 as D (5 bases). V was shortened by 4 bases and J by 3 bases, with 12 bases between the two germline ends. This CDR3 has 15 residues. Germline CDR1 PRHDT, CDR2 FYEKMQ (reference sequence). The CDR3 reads CASSSGRAANEKLFF. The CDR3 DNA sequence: TGTGCCAGCAGCTCAGGCAGGGCAGCTAATGAAAAACTGTTTTTT.

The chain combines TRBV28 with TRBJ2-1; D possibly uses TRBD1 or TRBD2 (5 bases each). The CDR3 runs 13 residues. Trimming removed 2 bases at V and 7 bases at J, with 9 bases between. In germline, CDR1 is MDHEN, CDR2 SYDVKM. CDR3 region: CASSLVGENEQFF. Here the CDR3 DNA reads TGTGCCAGCAGTTTAGTGGGGGAGAATGAGCAGTTCTTC. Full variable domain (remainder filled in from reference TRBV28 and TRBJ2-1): DVKVTQSSRYLVKRTGEKVFLECVQDMDHENMFWYRQDPGLGLRLIYFSYDVKMKEKGDIPEGYSVSREKKERFSLILESASTNQTSMYLCASSLVGENEQFFGPGTRLTVL.

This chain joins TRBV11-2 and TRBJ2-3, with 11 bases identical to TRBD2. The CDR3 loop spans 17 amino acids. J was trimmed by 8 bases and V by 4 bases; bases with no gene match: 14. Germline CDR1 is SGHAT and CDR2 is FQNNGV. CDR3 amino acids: CASSSRLSGGARVTQYF. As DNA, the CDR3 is TGTGCCAGCAGCTCCCGGCTTAGCGGGGGGGCAAGGGTTACGCAGTATTTT.

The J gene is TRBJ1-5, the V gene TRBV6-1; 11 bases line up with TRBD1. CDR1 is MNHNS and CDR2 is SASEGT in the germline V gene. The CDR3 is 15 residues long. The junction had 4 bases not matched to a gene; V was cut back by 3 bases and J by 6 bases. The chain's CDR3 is CASSEDRGLRQPQHF. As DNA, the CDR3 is TGTGCCAGCAGTGAGGACAGGGGGCTCCGTCAGCCCCAGCATTTT.

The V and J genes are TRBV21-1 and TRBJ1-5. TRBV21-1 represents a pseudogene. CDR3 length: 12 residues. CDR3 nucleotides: TGTGCCAGCAGCAAAAGGTCTTGTGCCCAGCATTTT. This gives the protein CASSKRSCAQHF.

The CDR3 nucleotides are TGTGCCAGCAGCCACCAGACAGGGGTTGGCTACACCTTC. Translation gives CASSHQTGVGYTF. V usage is TRBV7-6 and J usage is TRBJ1-2; 8 positions match TRBD1. J gave up 7 bases and V 5 bases, and 6 bases lay outside the gene matches. Germline loops: CDR1 SGHVS, CDR2 FNYEAQ. CDR3 length: 13 amino acids.

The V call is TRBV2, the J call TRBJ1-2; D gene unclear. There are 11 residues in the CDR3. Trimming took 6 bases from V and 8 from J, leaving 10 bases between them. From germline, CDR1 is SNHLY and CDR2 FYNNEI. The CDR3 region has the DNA TGTGCCAGCAGCCCACCAAAGGGCTACACCTTC. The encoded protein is CASSPPKGYTF.

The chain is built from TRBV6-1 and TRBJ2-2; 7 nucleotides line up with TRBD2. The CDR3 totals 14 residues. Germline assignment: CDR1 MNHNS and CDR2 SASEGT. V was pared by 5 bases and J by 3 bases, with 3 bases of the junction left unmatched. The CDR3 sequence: CASSSAGDTGELFF. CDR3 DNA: TGTGCCAGCAGTTCTGCGGGGGACACCGGGGAGCTGTTTTTT.